The 23 T cell receptor beta chains below come from one sample, sequenced in a study of shared clonotypes between healthy human individuals. The assay was immunoSEQ multiplex PCR, and TCRdb's table has in-frame clones only and misses some. The sample holds around 2.5 million clones, approximately 93% seen once. The sequencing input was naive CD4+ T cells from PBMCs. The subset was: CD45RA+ positively selected. All receptors come from a man aged 18 to 30 in good health. Some clones in this sample may be carry-over from other donors' samples.

The chain employs TRBV7-3 and TRBJ1-1, with D unclear. The CDR3 contains 13 residues. Looked up from germline, CDR1 is SGHTA and CDR2 is FQGTGA. V lost 5 bases, J lost 1 base, and 8 bases lay in between. CDR3 coding DNA: TGTGCCAGCAGCCAAACACAGAACACTGAAGCTTTCTTT. Its translation is CASSQTQNTEAFF. Together with reference TRBV7-3 and TRBJ1-1, the CDR3 gives the full variable domain: GAGVSQTPSNKVTEKGKYVELRCDPISGHTALYWYRQSLGQGPEFLIYFQGTGAADDSGLPNDRFFAVRPEGSVSTLKIQRTERGDSAVYLCASSQTQNTEAFFGQGTRLTVV.

The genes are TRBV7-9 and TRBJ1-4, with D unresolved. With 3 bases removed from V and 7 bases from J, the gap between germline ends came to 15 bases. Germline CDR1 is SEHNR and CDR2 is FQNEAQ (reference sequence). The CDR3 has 15 amino acids. CDR3 sequence reads: CASSFLGPTGEKLFF. CDR3 nucleotide sequence: TGTGCCAGCAGCTTTCTCGGACCAACGGGTGAAAAACTGTTTTTT. The full variable domain, with the rest looked up from reference TRBV7-9 and TRBJ1-4, is DTGVSQNPRHKITKRGQNVTFRCDPISEHNRLYWYRQTLGQGPEFLTYFQNEAQLEKSRLLSDRFSAERPKGSFSTLEIQRTEQGDSAMYLCASSFLGPTGEKLFFGSGTQLSVL.

About this clone itself: This may stem from a read error, because a much larger clone lies one nucleotide away. Additional DNA sequences in this sample encode the identical CDR3. The chain employs TRBV5-4 and TRBJ1-1; D call uncertain. Trimming shortened V by 2 bases and J by 2 bases, and 1 base separated the two germline ends. Germline V lookup: CDR1 SGHNT, CDR2 YYREEE (reference sequence). CDR3 length: 11 residues. The CDR3 reads CASSFNTEAFF. The CDR3 DNA reads as TGTGCCAGCAGCTTTAACACTGAAGCTTTCTTT.

This clone was recorded once. J is TRBJ2-5 and V is TRBV11-2; no reliable D call. CDR1 is SGHAT, CDR2 FQNNGV, per germline. The V gene lost 5 bases and the J gene lost 1 base, with 11 bases spanning the gap. The CDR3 loop spans 14 amino acids. CDR3 amino acids: CASSPSRSQETQYF. The CDR3 DNA sequence: TGTGCCAGCAGCCCGAGCCGCAGCCAAGAGACCCAGTACTTC.

On this clone itself: A read error may account for a junction end that differs from germline. The chain couples TRBV18 to TRBJ1-2; TRBD1 matches 7 bases. Germline-derived CDR1 and CDR2 are KGHSH and LQKENI. The CDR3 has 13 residues. The CDR3 nucleotides are TGTGCCAGCTCACCACCGAACCGACAGGGTCTAGGCTTC. It codes for CASSPPNRQGLGF.

V and J are TRBV19 and TRBJ2-6; D unclear. The CDR3 totals 15 residues. V was cut by 0 bases and J by 0 bases, with 3 bases left in between. CDR1 is LNHDA, CDR2 SQIVND, per germline (reference sequence). CDR3 in DNA: TGTGCCAGTAGTATAGATAACTCTGGGGCCAACGTCCTGACTTTC. It is translated as CASSIDNSGANVLTF.

The J gene is TRBJ2-2, the V gene TRBV18, with a weak D call TRBD2 (6 bases). Trimming shortened V by 4 bases and J by 2 bases, and 11 bases separated the two germline ends. Germline-derived CDR1 and CDR2 are KGHSH and LQKENI. This CDR3 is 15 amino acids long. The CDR3 DNA reads TGTGCCAGCTCACTGACGGGAGTTAACACCGGGGAGCTGTTTTTT. Translated, it gives CASSLTGVNTGELFF.

This chain connects TRBV7-3 to TRBJ2-1, with 11 bases fitting TRBD1. V gave up 2 bases and J gave up 8 bases; unmatched junction bases: 8. The CDR3 runs to 16 residues. The germline V gene has CDR1 SGHTA and CDR2 FQGTGA. The CDR3 DNA sequence: TGTGCCAGCAGCTTAGACTTGGACAGGGGGCGGTATGAGCAGTTCTTC. It codes for CASSLDLDRGRYEQFF.

The rearrangement links TRBV10-3 to TRBJ2-1; 8 nucleotides match TRBD2. CDR1 ENHRY and CDR2 SYGVKD come from the germline V gene. J gave up 9 bases and V 2 bases, and 12 bases lay outside the gene matches. This CDR3 contains 16 residues. The CDR3 sequence is CAISEARSGSLSEQFF. For the CDR3, the DNA is TGTGCCATCAGTGAGGCAAGAAGCGGGAGTTTGAGTGAGCAGTTCTTC.

The chain employs TRBV7-8 and TRBJ2-3, with D uncertain. The ends were cut back, 0 bases at V and 5 bases at J, with 6 bases in the middle. The CDR3 spans 13 residues. Germline values: CDR1 SGHVS, CDR2 FQNEAQ. DNA of the CDR3: TGTGCCAGCAGCTTAGCCCTGAGAGATACGCAGTATTTT. Amino acids: CASSLALRDTQYF.

The chain joins TRBV18 to TRBJ2-1; 10 bases map to TRBD2. This CDR3 contains 16 residues. Germline lookup yields CDR1 KGHSH and CDR2 LQKENI. With 6 bases clipped from V and 0 bases from J, the junction kept 5 bases outside the gene matches. The CDR3, as DNA: TGTGCCAGCTCCCTAAGGACTAGCGGCTCCTACAATGAGCAGTTCTTC. Protein sequence: CASSLRTSGSYNEQFF.

This clone was recorded only once. The chain combines TRBV10-3 with TRBJ2-7, with TRBD2 identical over 7 bases. Germline-derived CDR1 and CDR2 are ENHRY and SYGVKD. V shed 6 bases and J 7 bases; nucleotides not matched to a gene: 9. The CDR3 has 13 residues. CDR3 amino acids: CAISVAGTREQYF. DNA of the CDR3: TGTGCCATCAGCGTAGCGGGCACGCGGGAGCAGTACTTC.

The rearrangement joins TRBV28 to TRBJ2-1; 10 nucleotides match TRBD2. Germline V CDR1 and CDR2: MDHEN, SYDVKM. The CDR3 has 17 residues. V lost 6 bases to trimming and J lost 1 base; unmatched junction nucleotides: 9. The CDR3 nucleotides are TGTGCCAGCAGCCCAAGGGGAGCGGGAGGGTCCTACAATGAGCAGTTCTTC. It yields the protein CASSPRGAGGSYNEQFF.

This chain links TRBV6-6 with TRBJ2-7, with D uncertain. Trimming stripped 5 bases from V and 5 bases from J, with 13 bases between. This CDR3 is built from 13 residues. Germline CDR1 is MNHNY and CDR2 is SVGAGI (reference sequence). CDR3 nucleotide sequence: TGTGCCAGCAGTCCCCCAAGTATCCACGAGCAGTACTTC. Amino acids: CASSPPSIHEQYF.

Regarding this clone: This sample includes further DNA sequences coding for the same CDR3. The chain links TRBV11-2 to TRBJ1-1, with D possibly matching TRBD1 (5 bases). The CDR3 extends over 14 amino acids. Trimming shortened V by 1 base and J by 1 base, and 7 bases separated the two germline ends. Per the germline V gene, CDR1 is SGHAT and CDR2 is FQNNGV. CDR3 sequence (DNA): TGTGCCAGCAGCTTAGGCAGGGCGAACACTGAAGCTTTCTTT. This sequence encodes CASSLGRANTEAFF.

The V gene is TRBV6-1, the J gene TRBJ2-7; TRBD2 aligns across 7 bases. With V trimmed by 6 bases and J by 7 bases, 15 bases remained unmatched. The germline V gene has CDR1 MNHNS and CDR2 SASEGT. The CDR3 has 15 amino acids. CDR3 DNA sequence: TGTGCCAGCAGCCTCCTAGCGGACCCGCCGGGAGAGCAGTACTTC. This encodes CASSLLADPPGEQYF.

This CDR3 is CASRLGISTGELFF. The CDR3 DNA follows: TGTGCCAGCAGGCTGGGGATCTCCACCGGGGAGCTGTTTTTT. The rearrangement joins TRBV28 to TRBJ2-2; D not certain. CDR3 size: 14 residues. Trimming pared 6 bases from V and 4 bases from J, leaving 12 bases between. Germline CDR1 is MDHEN and CDR2 is SYDVKM.

This rearrangement joins TRBV18 to TRBJ2-1; D is perhaps TRBD2 (5 bases). The V gene lost 6 bases and the J gene lost 4 bases, with 13 bases spanning the gap. This CDR3 has 14 amino acids. Germline assignment: CDR1 KGHSH and CDR2 LQKENI. The CDR3 loop is CASSYGVPYNEQFF. CDR3 in DNA: TGTGCCAGCTCTTACGGGGTTCCATACAATGAGCAGTTCTTC.

The chain recombines TRBV9 with TRBJ2-7, with D tentatively TRBD1 (6 bases). Between the trimmed V and J ends, which lost 3 bases and 2 bases, there was a span of 12 bases. Germline V gives CDR1 SGDLS, CDR2 YYNGEE. This CDR3 spans 14 amino acids. DNA for the CDR3: TGTGCCAGCAGCGCCACAGGGTCCACCTACGAGCAGTACTTC. Translating gives CASSATGSTYEQYF.

The gene calls are TRBV7-2 and TRBJ1-2, with 8 bases matching TRBD1. The CDR3 extends over 14 amino acids. Trimming removed 7 bases from V and 7 bases from J; junction bases left unmatched: 11. Germline lookup yields CDR1 SGHTA and CDR2 FQGNSA. CDR3 amino acids: CASTLLGQGSGYTF. The CDR3 DNA is TGTGCCAGCACCCTCCTAGGACAGGGCAGTGGCTACACCTTC.

The rearrangement joins TRBV25-1 to TRBJ2-4; the D gene is possibly TRBD2 (6 bases). The CDR3 has 13 residues. With 5 bases removed from V and 6 bases from J, the gap between germline ends came to 11 bases. Germline V gene sequence: CDR1 MGHDK, CDR2 SYGVNS. CDR3 amino acids: CASSLGGGNIQYF. The CDR3 DNA reads as TGTGCCAGCAGTCTCGGGGGAGGAAACATTCAGTACTTC.

The chain employs TRBV14 and TRBJ2-2; 10 bases are a match to TRBD1. Germline-derived CDR1 and CDR2 are SGHDN and FVKESK. CDR3 length equals 16 residues. V shed 6 bases, J shed 3 bases, and the junction held 7 bases outside the gene matches. CDR3 in DNA: TGTGCCAGCAGACAACGGGACAGGGGATACACCGGGGAGCTGTTTTTT. This codes for CASRQRDRGYTGELFF.

Worth noting for this clone: Other DNA sequences in this sample translate to the same CDR3. The V and J genes are TRBV5-1 and TRBJ1-1; D unclear. V was shortened by 2 bases and J by 3 bases, with 5 bases between the two germline ends. Germline-derived CDR1 and CDR2 are SGHRS and YFSETQ. The CDR3 covers 12 residues. Here the CDR3 reads CASSFLDTEAFF. The CDR3 nucleotides read TGCGCCAGCAGCTTCTTGGACACTGAAGCTTTCTTT.